This T cell receptor beta chain was obtained from a study of tumor-infiltrating lymphocytes in primary liver carcinoma. In the study overall: Staging of the tumors gave T1-T3 N0M0, with widths of roughly 4.2 to 10 cm. The study's findings and limits: Tumors carried a top-250-clone fraction significantly exceeding that of blood (p = 0.039).

Total RNA (approximately 500 ng) served as template for TCR beta cDNA synthesis primed by a constant-region primer. TCR beta libraries came from three nested multiplex PCR rounds using slightly modified ARM-PCR. TRBV1-TRBV30 forward primers and a C-beta reverse primer were used in the first two PCR rounds, which each ran for 9 to 10 cycles. In TCRdb, the multiplex PCR reads were re-called with MiXCR into one record per CDR3 protein. The sample yields about 120,000 distinct CDR3 sequences, nearly 70% seen once. Co-extraction of RNA and DNA was performed on about 19-30 mg of unsorted bulk tissue. The patients presented with primary liver carcinoma, which was managed through surgical resection. The CDR3 covers 16 residues. CDR1 and CDR2 (germline): SQVTM, ANQGSEA. V was pared by 4 bases and J by 9 bases, with 17 bases of the junction left unmatched. Points on this clonotype: Its antigen is unidentified.

Sequencing input: tumor-adjacent normal liver tissue. This chain connects TRBV29-1 to TRBJ2-2; 7 bases are shared with TRBD1. This TCR was recovered from an older woman with primary liver carcinoma and hepatitis B virus infection. The CDR3 loop reads CSVALRGTANIWELFF. CDR3 in DNA: TGCAGCGTTGCCCTCCGTGGGACAGCGAACATCTGGGAGCTGTTTTTT.